This TCR beta chain was captured by sequencing in a study of blood T cells in healthy people across ages. This clonotype was counted many times. V trimming: 1 base; J trimming: 2 bases; junction bases outside the gene matches: 2. The CDR3 consists of 16 residues. The germline V gene has CDR1 SGHTA and CDR2 FQGNSA. Then a second PCR, running about 7 to 11 cycles, was carried out with a sample-barcoded 5' primer and a J-beta primer mix. MiXCR, run by TCRdb on the 5' RACE reads, gives a single entry per CDR3 protein. Of 650,000 to 1,000,000 distinct CDR3 sequences in the sample, 35% to 50% were seen once.

The sequencing sample was made of blood. The chain has TRBV7-2 and TRBJ2-2; 9 bases fit TRBD2. The sequence derives from a man older than 75 in good health. The CDR3 loop is CASSLGLAGNTGELFF. The CDR3 nucleotides are TGTGCCAGCAGCTTAGGCCTAGCGGGAAACACCGGGGAGCTGTTTTTT.